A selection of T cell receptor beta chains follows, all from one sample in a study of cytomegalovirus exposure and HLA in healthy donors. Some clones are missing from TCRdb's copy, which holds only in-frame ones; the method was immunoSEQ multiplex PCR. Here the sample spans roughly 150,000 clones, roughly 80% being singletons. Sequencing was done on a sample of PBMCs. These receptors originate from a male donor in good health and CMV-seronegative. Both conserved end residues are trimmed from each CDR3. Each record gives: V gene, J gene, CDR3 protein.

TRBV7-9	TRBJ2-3	ASTLISGGTDTQY
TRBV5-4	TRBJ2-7	ASSPSGREDEQY
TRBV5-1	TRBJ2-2	ASSLPDRGNTGELF
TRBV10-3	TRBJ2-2	AISPLRGPSGELF
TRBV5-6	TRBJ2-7	ASSLGLGGSSYEQY
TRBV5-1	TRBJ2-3	ASSLESGQSTDTQY
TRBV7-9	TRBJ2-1	ASSLGALPSSYNEQF
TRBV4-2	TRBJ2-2	ASSRGLAGGPGTGELF
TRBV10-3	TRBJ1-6	ATNNQAADSPLH
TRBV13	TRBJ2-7	ASSWNGGIDYEQY
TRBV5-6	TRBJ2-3	ASSLEGLAWDTQY
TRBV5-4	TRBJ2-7	ASSLGRGSGEQY
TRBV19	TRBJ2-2	ASSKRENTGELF
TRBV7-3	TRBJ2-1	ASSPRLAGEYNEQF
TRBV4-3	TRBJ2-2	ASSQDSGGIDTGELF
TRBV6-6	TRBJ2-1	ASRPSGGRSYNEQF
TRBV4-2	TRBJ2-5	ASSHPIAVTSGDQETQY
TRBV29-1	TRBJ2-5	SAGGETQY
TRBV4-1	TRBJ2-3	ASSQGAEQVDTQY
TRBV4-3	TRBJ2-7	ASSQGVAGDSYEQY
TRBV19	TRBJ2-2	ASSLLAGDTGELF
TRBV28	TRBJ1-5	ASSWTRVRQPQH
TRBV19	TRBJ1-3	ASSSTGSSGNTIY
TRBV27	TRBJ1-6	ASSPRDRGRFNSPLH
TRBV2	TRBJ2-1	ASSVGNEQF
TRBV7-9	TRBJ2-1	ASSLAGGLENEQF
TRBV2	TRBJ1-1	ASSVGGTEAF
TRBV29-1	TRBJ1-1	SVAVGSHTEAF